Reported below is one T cell receptor (beta chain). The data derive from a study of blood T cell repertoires in COVID-19. Study-wide background: Italy, Spain and the United States were the sources of the convalescent and acute COVID-19 samples. Sources were T cells, B-cell-depleted T cells, or PBMCs; the material itself was cDNA or gDNA.

Methods used by the authors: Quantification of nucleated cells was approximated via reference gene primer amplification. Produced via immunoSEQ multiplex PCR; TCRdb's table is partial and in-frame only. V, J and clone size are those of that table, while D and trimming were read from the DNA. This sample yields 100,000 or so clones, of which about 89% are seen a single time; around 1% belongs to the top ten. With V trimmed by 4 bases and J by 7 bases, 11 bases remained unmatched. CDR3 length: 17 amino acids. In germline, CDR1 is SGHRS, CDR2 YFSETQ. This sequence was found in a man aged 55 to 70 with acute or convalescent COVID-19. What was sequenced was peripheral blood. The chain couples TRBV5-1 to TRBJ1-6; TRBD1 matches at 10 bases. CDR3 residues: CASSVTGQGLLNSPLHF. As DNA, the CDR3 is TGCGCCAGCAGCGTAACGGGACAGGGGTTACTCAATTCACCCCTCCACTTT.